The 15 T cell receptor beta chains listed next were all sequenced from one sample in a study of blood T cell repertoires in COVID-19. This table comes from immunoSEQ multiplex PCR, and its TCRdb copy is limited to in-frame clones, with some not included. This sample has 300,000 to 450,000 clones, with roughly 84% found just once. Sequencing was performed on PBMCs or T cells enriched from blood (not recorded which). The receptors were sampled from a woman in her twenties or thirties who had recovered from COVID-19.

This sequence joins TRBV2 and TRBJ1-1; D is unclear. Trimming removed 2 bases at V and 0 bases at J, with 4 bases between. Germline-derived CDR1 and CDR2 are SNHLY and FYNNEI. The CDR3 has 13 residues. Written as DNA, the CDR3 is TGTGCCAGCAGTGAATTAGTGAACACTGAAGCTTTCTTT. It is translated as CASSELVNTEAFF.

This chain uses TRBV3-1 (or the pseudogene TRBV3-2) with TRBJ1-5; D ambiguous. Trimming pared 2 bases from V and 0 bases from J, leaving 17 bases between. The CDR3 is 18 amino acids. Germline assignment: CDR1 LGHDT and CDR2 YNNKEL (reference sequence). The CDR3 coding sequence is TGTGCCAGCAGCCAATCACTGCTCACGAGGTATAGCAATCAGCCCCAGCATTTT. This codes for CASSQSLLTRYSNQPQHF.

The CDR3 DNA reads as TGCAGCGTTGCTCCCGGGATTCACACCGGGGAGCTGTTTTTT. This codes for CSVAPGIHTGELFF. This rearrangement joins TRBV29-1 to TRBJ2-2, with D possibly TRBD2 on 5 matching bases. This CDR3 region has 14 residues. Germline CDR1 SQVTM, CDR2 ANQGSEA. Deletions cut 4 bases from V and 3 bases from J, with 12 bases between.

The rearrangement joins TRBV10-3 to TRBJ1-1, with D unclear. Germline V gene lookup returns CDR1 ENHRY and CDR2 SYGVKD. CDR3 size: 13 residues. Between the trimmed V and J ends, which lost 10 bases and 1 base, there was a span of 13 bases. CDR3 nucleotides: TGTGCCACCCGGGAAGGGTCGAACACTGAAGCTTTCTTT. Protein product: CATREGSNTEAFF.

This clone was detected once. The V call is TRBV5-1, the J call TRBJ2-1; 7 nucleotides match TRBD2. The V segment lost 0 bases and the J segment 5 bases; nucleotides outside the gene matches: 8. CDR3 length equals 16 residues. Germline V gene sequence: CDR1 SGHRS, CDR2 YFSETQ. DNA for the CDR3: TGCGCCAGCAGCTTGGGGTGGGAGGGCCCGAACAATGAGCAGTTCTTC. This translates into CASSLGWEGPNNEQFF.

V gene TRBV11-2 combines with J gene TRBJ1-2; TRBD1 aligns across 7 bases. The CDR3 consists of 15 residues. CDR1 and CDR2 from the germline V gene are SGHAT and FQNNGV. Trimming removed 4 bases from V and 4 bases from J; junction bases left unmatched: 9. CDR3 nucleotides: TGTGCCAGCAGCTCTTCAGGGGGTAGCGGCTATGGCTACACCTTC. Encoded protein: CASSSSGGSGYGYTF.

The V and J genes are TRBV3-1 (or the pseudogene TRBV3-2) and TRBJ2-1, with a possible D match to TRBD2 (7 bases). The CDR3 is made up of 15 amino acids. Between the trimmed V and J ends, which lost 3 bases and 8 bases, there was a span of 17 bases. Germline CDR1 LGHDT, CDR2 YNNKEL (reference sequence). The CDR3 nucleotides read TGTGCCAGCAGCCATGTGTGGGGGGGCTCGCATGAGCAGTTCTTC. Encoded protein: CASSHVWGGSHEQFF.

This clone was counted once. This sequence joins TRBV30 and TRBJ2-6; possible D gene TRBD2, 6 bases. The CDR3 consists of 14 residues. V was pared by 8 bases and J by 10 bases, with 21 bases between. The germline V gene has CDR1 GTSNPN and CDR2 SVGIG (reference sequence). The CDR3, as DNA: TGTGCCCGCCTAGCGAGTCGAGGGCCAAACGTCCTGACTTTC. Its translation: CARLASRGPNVLTF.

This chain joins TRBV18 and TRBJ1-4, with D tentatively TRBD1 (6 bases). Trimming took off 6 bases at V and 8 bases at J, with 13 bases between the two ends. CDR1 KGHSH and CDR2 LQKENI come from the germline V gene. The CDR3 consists of 13 residues. As DNA, the CDR3 is TGTGCCAGCTCGTCTACAGGGTGGGAAAAACTGTTTTTT. Its protein is CASSSTGWEKLFF.

V and J are TRBV6-5 and TRBJ2-7, with 9 positions matching TRBD1. This CDR3 has 15 residues. Germline loops: CDR1 MNHEY, CDR2 SVGAGI. Losses at the gene ends were 7 bases for V and 4 bases for J; bases not matched to a gene: 11. The CDR3 DNA sequence: TGTGCCAGCACTAACAGAAGGACAGGGGTTTACGAGCAGTACTTC. Translating it yields CASTNRRTGVYEQYF.

The V call is TRBV5-4, the J call TRBJ2-5; TRBD2 agrees at 11 bases. Germline lookup yields CDR1 SGHNT and CDR2 YYREEE (reference sequence). The CDR3 is made up of 15 amino acids. The junction had 6 bases not matched to a gene; V was cut back by 3 bases and J by 5 bases. The CDR3 sequence: CASSSNPSGGETQYF. Written as DNA, the CDR3 is TGTGCCAGCAGCTCGAACCCTAGCGGGGGGGAGACCCAGTACTTC.

J is TRBJ2-3 and V is TRBV18; D gene uncertain. CDR1 and CDR2 from the germline V gene are KGHSH and LQKENI. Trimming took 5 bases from V and 5 from J, leaving 11 bases between them. This CDR3 is 13 amino acids long. CDR3 in amino acids: CASSSRGGDTQYF. Written as DNA, the CDR3 is TGTGCCAGCTCATCTAGAGGCGGAGATACGCAGTATTTT.

V is TRBV5-1 and J is TRBJ2-7; D might be TRBD2 (7 bases). This CDR3 is 15 amino acids long. V was trimmed by 6 bases and J by 3 bases, leaving 19 bases between them. Looked up from germline, CDR1 is SGHRS and CDR2 is YFSETQ. The CDR3 DNA is TGCGCCAGCACCTCCGGAGCGGGACAACTCTACGAGCAGTACTTC. Its translation: CASTSGAGQLYEQYF.

The chain is built from TRBV5-1 and TRBJ1-5, with D hard to call. V gave up 5 bases and J gave up 0 bases, with 6 bases separating them. Germline CDR1 SGHRS, CDR2 YFSETQ. This CDR3 spans 13 amino acids. CDR3 DNA: TGCGCCAGCAGGCGGGATAGCAATCAGCCCCAGCATTTT. It translates to CASRRDSNQPQHF.

CDR3 bases: TGTGCCAGTAGTATCCTACAGGGGTCCGGGGAGCTGTTTTTT. Protein sequence: CASSILQGSGELFF. This sequence joins TRBV19 and TRBJ2-2, with 7 nucleotides matching TRBD1. V shed 3 bases and J 6 bases; nucleotides not matched to a gene: 4. The CDR3 length is 14 residues. CDR1 and CDR2 from the germline V gene are LNHDA and SQIVND (reference sequence).